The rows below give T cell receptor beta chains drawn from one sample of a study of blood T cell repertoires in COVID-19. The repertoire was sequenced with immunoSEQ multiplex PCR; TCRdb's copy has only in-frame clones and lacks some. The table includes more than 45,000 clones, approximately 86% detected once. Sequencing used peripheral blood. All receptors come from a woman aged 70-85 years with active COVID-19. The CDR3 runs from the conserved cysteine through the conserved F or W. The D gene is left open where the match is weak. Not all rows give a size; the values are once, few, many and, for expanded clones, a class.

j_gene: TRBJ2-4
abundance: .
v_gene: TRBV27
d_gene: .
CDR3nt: TGTGCCAGCAGTTCCTTAGCGGCCGCGGGAGCCAAAAACATTCAGTACTTC
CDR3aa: CASSSLAAAGAKNIQYF

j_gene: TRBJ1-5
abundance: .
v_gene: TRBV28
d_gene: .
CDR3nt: TGTGCCAGCATGGGAGATACTGGAAATCAGCCCCAGCATTTT
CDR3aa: CASMGDTGNQPQHF

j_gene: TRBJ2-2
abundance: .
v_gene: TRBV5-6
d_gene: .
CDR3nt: TGTGCCAGCAGCTTGGTTCCTCGACAAAACACCGGGGAGCTGTTTTTT
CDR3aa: CASSLVPRQNTGELFF

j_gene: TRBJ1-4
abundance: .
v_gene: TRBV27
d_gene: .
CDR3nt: TGTGCCAGCAGTCCGTTACAGGGCGGTAATGAAAAACTGTTTTTT
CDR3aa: CASSPLQGGNEKLFF

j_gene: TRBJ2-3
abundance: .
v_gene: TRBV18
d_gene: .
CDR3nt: TGTGCCAGCTCACCACTAGAAGGGAGTGAAGATACGCAGTATTTT
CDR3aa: CASSPLEGSEDTQYF

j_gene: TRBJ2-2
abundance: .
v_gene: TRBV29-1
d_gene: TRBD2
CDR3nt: TGCAGCGTTGAATTAGGGACTAGAGGTACCGGGGAGCTGTTTTTT
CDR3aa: CSVELGTRGTGELFF

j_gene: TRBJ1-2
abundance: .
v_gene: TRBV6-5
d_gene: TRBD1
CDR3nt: TGTGCCAGCAGGGCAGGGGGCAGGCACTATGGCTACACCTTC
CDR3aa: CASRAGGRHYGYTF

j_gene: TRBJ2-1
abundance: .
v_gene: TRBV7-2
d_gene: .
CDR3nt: TGTGCCAGCAGCCGACAGATCTACAATGAGCAGTTCTTC
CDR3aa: CASSRQIYNEQFF

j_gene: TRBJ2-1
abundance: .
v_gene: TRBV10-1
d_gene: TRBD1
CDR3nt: TGCGCCAGCAGTCAAGGACAGGGATTTACCTACAATGAGCAGTTCTTC
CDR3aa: CASSQGQGFTYNEQFF

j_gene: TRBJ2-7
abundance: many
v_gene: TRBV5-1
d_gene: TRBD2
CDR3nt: TGCGCCAGCAGTTATGGACTAGGCTCCTACGAGCAGTACTTC
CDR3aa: CASSYGLGSYEQYF

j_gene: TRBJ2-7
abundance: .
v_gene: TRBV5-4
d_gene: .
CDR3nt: TGTGCCAGCAGCTTGTATCAGGGCTCATTCGAGCAGTACTTC
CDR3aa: CASSLYQGSFEQYF

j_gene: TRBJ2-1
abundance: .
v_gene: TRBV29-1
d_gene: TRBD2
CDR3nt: TGCAGCGTTGAAGGCTGGCGGGGGTACAATGAGCAGTTCTTC
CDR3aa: CSVEGWRGYNEQFF

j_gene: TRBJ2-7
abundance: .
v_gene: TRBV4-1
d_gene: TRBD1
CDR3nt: TGCGCCAGCAGCCAACCCGGACAGGAGGTCTCCTACGAGCAGTACTTC
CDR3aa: CASSQPGQEVSYEQYF

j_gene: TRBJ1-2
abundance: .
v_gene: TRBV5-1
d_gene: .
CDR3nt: TGCGCCAGCAGCTTGGAGTGGACGGAGGACGGCTACACCTTC
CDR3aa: CASSLEWTEDGYTF

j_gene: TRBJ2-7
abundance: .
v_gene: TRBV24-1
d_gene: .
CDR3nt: TGTGCCACCAGTGAGGCGGACAAACAACGCGAGCAGTACTTC
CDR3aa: CATSEADKQREQYF

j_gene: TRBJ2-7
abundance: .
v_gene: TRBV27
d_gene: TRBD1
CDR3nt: TGTGCCAGCAGCCCATGGACAGGGCTCTTAACCTACGAGCAGTACTTC
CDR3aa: CASSPWTGLLTYEQYF

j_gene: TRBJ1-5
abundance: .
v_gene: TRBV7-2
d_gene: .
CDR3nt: TGTGCCAGCAGCTTGGGTGCCGGGGGGGAAGGGAATCAGCCCCAGCATTTT
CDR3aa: CASSLGAGGEGNQPQHF

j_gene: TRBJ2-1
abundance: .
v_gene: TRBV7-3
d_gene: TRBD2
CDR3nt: TGTGCCAGCAGCTTTAGGGTAGCGGGTAGTCTTGAGCAGTTCTTC
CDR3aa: CASSFRVAGSLEQFF

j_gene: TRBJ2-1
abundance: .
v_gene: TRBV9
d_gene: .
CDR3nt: TGTGCCAGCAGCGTAGGGCGGGGCTACAATGAGCAGTTCTTC
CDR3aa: CASSVGRGYNEQFF

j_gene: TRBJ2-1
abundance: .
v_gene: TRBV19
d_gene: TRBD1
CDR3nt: TGTACCAGTAGTACCCAGGGACAGTCTAATGAGCAGTTCTTC
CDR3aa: CTSSTQGQSNEQFF

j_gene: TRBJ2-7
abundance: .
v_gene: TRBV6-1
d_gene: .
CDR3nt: TGTGCCAGCAGTGATTGGCATGGGGGGGGCATCTCCTACGAGCAGTACTTC
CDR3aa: CASSDWHGGGISYEQYF

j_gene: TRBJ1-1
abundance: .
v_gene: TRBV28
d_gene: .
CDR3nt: TGTGCCAGCAGCCCCGGGGGGTACAACACTGAAGCTTTCTTT
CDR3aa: CASSPGGYNTEAFF

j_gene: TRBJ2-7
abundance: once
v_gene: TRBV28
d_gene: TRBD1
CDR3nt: TGTGCCAGCAGTTCGACCGGGACAGGGCTTGCCGAGCAGTACTTC
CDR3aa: CASSSTGTGLAEQYF

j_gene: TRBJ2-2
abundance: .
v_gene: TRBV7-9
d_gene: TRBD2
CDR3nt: TGTGCCAGCAGCTTCGGGACTAGCGGCACCGGGGAGCTGTTTTTT
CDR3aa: CASSFGTSGTGELFF

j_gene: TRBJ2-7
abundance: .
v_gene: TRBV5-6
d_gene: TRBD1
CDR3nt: TGTGCCAGCAGCTTAGGGACAGGGATGTCCTACGAGCAGTACTTC
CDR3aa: CASSLGTGMSYEQYF

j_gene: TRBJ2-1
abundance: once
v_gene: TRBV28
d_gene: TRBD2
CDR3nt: TGTGCCAGCAGTTCGGCTAGCGGGAGCCTGGTGAGACAGTTCTTC
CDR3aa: CASSSASGSLVRQFF

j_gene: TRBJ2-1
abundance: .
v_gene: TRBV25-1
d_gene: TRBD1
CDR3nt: TGTGCCAGCAGTGAATTTATCTTTGACAGGGGGCGTGAGCAGTTCTTC
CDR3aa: CASSEFIFDRGREQFF

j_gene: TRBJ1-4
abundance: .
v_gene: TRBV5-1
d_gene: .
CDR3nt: TGCGCCAGCAGCCCTGGCCCAGGGGCAACTAATGAAAAACTGTTTTTT
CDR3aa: CASSPGPGATNEKLFF

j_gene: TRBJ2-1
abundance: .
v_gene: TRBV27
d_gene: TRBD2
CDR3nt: TGTGCCAGCAGAGATCATCTAGCGGAGGTTTACAATGAGCAGTTCTTC
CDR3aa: CASRDHLAEVYNEQFF